These 10 T cell receptor beta chains were sequenced from one sample in a study of blood T cell repertoires in COVID-19. Data came from immunoSEQ multiplex PCR; TCRdb stores just in-frame clones and leaves some out. The table includes 5,500 to 8,000 clones, 80% to 90% detected once. Material: peripheral blood. These receptors were collected from a human donor in a cohort sampled during active COVID-19. The donor label of this sample is uncertain.

The chain joins TRBV5-1 to TRBJ2-2, with 7 bases fitting TRBD1. CDR3 length equals 14 residues. Germline loops: CDR1 SGHRS, CDR2 YFSETQ. The V segment lost 4 bases and the J segment 1 base; nucleotides outside the gene matches: 1. CDR3 coding DNA: TGCGCCAGCAGCCGGACAGGGAACACCGGGGAGCTGTTTTTT. It encodes CASSRTGNTGELFF.

The DNA for the CDR3 is TGTGCCAGCAGCTTGGGACAGGGGGCCTACGAGCAGTACTTC. Encoded protein: CASSLGQGAYEQYF. The chain joins TRBV5-5 to TRBJ2-7; 9 bases are a match to TRBD1. Per the germline V gene, CDR1 is SGHKS and CDR2 is YYEKEE (reference sequence). J lost 2 bases, V lost 0 bases, and 0 bases had no gene match. The CDR3 runs 14 residues. The variable domain in full, with the rest retrieved from reference TRBV5-5 and TRBJ2-7, is DAGVTQSPTHLIKTRGQQVTLRCSPISGHKSVSWYQQVLGQGPQFIFQYYEKEERGRGNFPDRFSARQFPNYSSELNVNALLLGDSALYLCASSLGQGAYEQYFGPGTRLTVT.

The rearrangement uses TRBV6-5 and TRBJ2-7; D gene uncertain. The CDR3 covers 14 residues. V dropped 3 bases and J dropped 0 bases, with 9 bases sitting between them. Germline-derived CDR1 and CDR2 are MNHEY and SVGAGI. The CDR3 sequence is CASSYRGNSYEQYF. As DNA, the CDR3 is TGTGCCAGCAGTTATCGAGGCAACTCCTACGAGCAGTACTTC.

The chain combines TRBV27 with TRBJ1-2; 8 nucleotides line up with TRBD1. Germline CDR1 reads MNHEY; CDR2 reads SMNVEV (reference sequence). Losses at the gene ends were 3 bases for V and 3 bases for J; bases not matched to a gene: 6. The length of the CDR3 is 15 residues. The CDR3 coding sequence is TGTGCCAGCAGTTTCAGGGGGCTGGGAGACTATGGCTACACCTTC. Translated, it gives CASSFRGLGDYGYTF.

The V and J genes are TRBV4-1 and TRBJ1-1; TRBD1 matches at 9 bases. J gave up 10 bases and V 4 bases, and 16 bases lay outside the gene matches. The CDR3 length is 16 residues. CDR1 is MGHRA and CDR2 is YSYEKL in the germline V gene. The CDR3 reads CASSPMMTGGEVRAFF. CDR3 nucleotide sequence: TGCGCCAGCAGCCCGATGATGACAGGGGGGGAGGTGAGAGCTTTCTTT.

The CDR3 sequence: CASSLTLTTAKNIQYF. DNA of the CDR3: TGTGCCAGCAGCTTGACCCTGACTACGGCCAAAAACATTCAGTACTTC. The rearrangement links TRBV11-2 to TRBJ2-4; D perhaps matches TRBD2 (5 bases). This CDR3 region has 16 residues. V lost 3 bases, J lost 1 base, and 13 bases lay in between. From germline, CDR1 is SGHAT and CDR2 FQNNGV. Based on the CDR3 plus reference TRBV11-2 and TRBJ2-4, the full variable domain is EAGVAQSPRYKIIEKRQSVAFWCNPISGHATLYWYQQILGQGPKLLIQFQNNGVVDDSQLPKDRFSAERLKGVDSTLKIQPAKLEDSAVYLCASSLTLTTAKNIQYFGAGTRLSVL.

This clone was counted between two and nine times. The chain combines TRBV5-6 with TRBJ1-4; no firm D call. Trimming left V 5 bases short and J 14 bases short, with 25 bases between. CDR1 and CDR2 (germline): SGHDT, YYEEEE. The CDR3 runs 15 residues. CDR3 coding DNA: TGTGCCAGCAGGCCCAGTGCGCTTCCCGAGAAGCGGCTGTTTTTT. Amino acid sequence: CASRPSALPEKRLFF.

The chain employs TRBV5-6 and TRBJ1-2; D is possibly TRBD1 (5 bases). The CDR3 consists of 13 residues. V lost 0 bases, J lost 4 bases, and 7 bases lay in between. Germline loops: CDR1 SGHDT, CDR2 YYEEEE. Here the CDR3 DNA reads TGTGCCAGCAGCTTGGACAGGACCTATGGCTACACCTTC. Its translation: CASSLDRTYGYTF.

CDR3 amino acids: CASSLRTGRGGELFF. CDR3 DNA sequence: TGCGCCAGCAGCTTAAGGACAGGGAGAGGCGGGGAGCTGTTTTTT. This chain joins TRBV5-1 and TRBJ2-2; the match to TRBD1 covers 8 bases. V lost 2 bases to trimming and J lost 7 bases; unmatched junction nucleotides: 7. Germline CDR1 reads SGHRS; CDR2 reads YFSETQ. The CDR3 covers 15 residues.

The chain is built from TRBV5-6 and TRBJ1-2, with a tentative D call TRBD1 (6 bases). Germline lookup yields CDR1 SGHDT and CDR2 YYEEEE. The CDR3 consists of 15 residues. Trimming took 0 bases from V and 4 from J, leaving 13 bases between them. The CDR3 sequence: CASSLAGDRSYGYTF. The DNA for the CDR3 is TGTGCCAGCAGCTTGGCAGGTGACAGGAGCTATGGCTACACCTTC.